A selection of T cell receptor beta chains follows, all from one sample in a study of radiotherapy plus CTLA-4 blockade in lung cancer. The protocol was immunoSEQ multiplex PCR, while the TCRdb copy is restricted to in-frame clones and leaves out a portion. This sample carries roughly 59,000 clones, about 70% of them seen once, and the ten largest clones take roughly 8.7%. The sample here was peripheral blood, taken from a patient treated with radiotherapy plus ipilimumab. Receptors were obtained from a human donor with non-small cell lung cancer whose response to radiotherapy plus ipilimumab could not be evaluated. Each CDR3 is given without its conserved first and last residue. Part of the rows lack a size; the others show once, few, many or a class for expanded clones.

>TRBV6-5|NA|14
ASSFQGGSSYNEQF
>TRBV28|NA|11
ASSPGHTEKLF
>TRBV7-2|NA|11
ASGEQLLNIQY
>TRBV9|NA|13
ASSVGSGSSYEQY
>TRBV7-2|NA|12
ASSWPGVLYGYT
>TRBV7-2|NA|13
ASSLGGSAAGGYT
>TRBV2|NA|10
ASSQGAPEAF
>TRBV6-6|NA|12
ASSYDDAAAEQY
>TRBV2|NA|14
ASSEEGALYNSPLH
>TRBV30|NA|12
AWSWGRGNQPQH
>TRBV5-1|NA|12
ASSLPGMNTEAF
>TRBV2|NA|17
ASSEALLGQGISGQPQH
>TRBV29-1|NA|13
SVGGTSGNTGELF
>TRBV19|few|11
ASIPAQNTEAF
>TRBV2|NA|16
ASSANRARVGINQPQH
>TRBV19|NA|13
ASSKDSDIYMEQF
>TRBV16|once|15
ASSQAGTGGFTDTQY
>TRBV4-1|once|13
ASSQRDRLDNEQF
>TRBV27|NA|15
ASSRGTLQGADQPQH
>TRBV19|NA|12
ASTTGVGADTQY